The 18 T cell receptor beta chains below come from one sample, sequenced in a study of blood T cell repertoires in COVID-19. Libraries were prepared by immunoSEQ multiplex PCR; TCRdb keeps only in-frame clonotypes and omits some of them. The repertoire has hundreds of thousands of clones, around four fifths of them found once; the top ten carry about 4%. Material: peripheral blood. These TCRs come from a woman in her thirties or forties with active or convalescent COVID-19.

The rearrangement uses TRBV28 and TRBJ1-4; D possibly corresponds to TRBD1 (6 bases). CDR3 length: 13 residues. Germline V gene lookup returns CDR1 MDHEN and CDR2 SYDVKM. CDR3 region: CPRGGQEVAKLFF. Written as DNA, the CDR3 is TGTCCCCGCGGGGGGCAGGAGGTGGCAAAACTGTTTTTT. Filled out from reference TRBV28 and TRBJ1-4, the complete variable domain reads DVKVTQSSRYLVKRTGEKVFLECVQDMDHENMFWYRQDPGLGLRLIYFSYDVKMKEKGDIPEGYSVSREKKERFSLILESASTNQTSMYLCPRGGQEVAKLFFGSGTQLSVL.

This clone was seen more than once but under ten times. This chain uses TRBV10-3 with TRBJ2-1, with TRBD2 matching 10 bases. The germline V gene has CDR1 ENHRY and CDR2 SYGVKD. V dropped 2 bases and J dropped 4; count of bases not matched to a gene: 5. The CDR3 is 16 amino acids. The CDR3 region is CAISEGSSGGYNEQFF. CDR3 sequence (DNA): TGTGCCATCAGTGAGGGCTCTAGCGGGGGATACAATGAGCAGTTCTTC.

In its sample, this clone was seen a few times. The DNA for the CDR3 is TGTGCCAGCAGATTCGGGACAGGGCCCTACGAGCAGTACTTC. It codes for CASRFGTGPYEQYF. This chain joins TRBV27 and TRBJ2-7; 9 bases fit TRBD1. Germline V CDR1 and CDR2: MNHEY, SMNVEV (reference sequence). The junction had 5 bases not matched to a gene; V was cut back by 6 bases and J by 2 bases. CDR3 length: 14 amino acids.

This chain links TRBV6-5 with TRBJ2-7, with TRBD2 identical over 10 bases. The CDR3 spans 13 residues. Germline V lookup: CDR1 MNHEY, CDR2 SVGAGI. The junction had 5 bases not matched to a gene; V was cut back by 6 bases and J by 6 bases. This chain's CDR3 is CASRALAGTEQYV. Here the CDR3 DNA reads TGTGCCAGCAGGGCACTAGCGGGGACCGAGCAGTACGTC.

The V and J genes are TRBV19 and TRBJ2-2, with a weak D call TRBD1 (6 bases). This CDR3 is 16 amino acids long. Trimming pared 1 base from V and 2 bases from J, leaving 11 bases between. Germline V lookup: CDR1 LNHDA, CDR2 SQIVND (reference sequence). The CDR3 bases are TGTGCCAGTAGTATAGGGCAGGGGACCAACACCGGGGAGCTGTTTTTT. Translated, it gives CASSIGQGTNTGELFF.

The rearrangement uses TRBV9 and TRBJ2-1, with 9 bases matching TRBD1. V lost 0 bases, J lost 6 bases, and 16 bases stayed unmatched. This CDR3 comprises 19 residues. The germline CDR1 and CDR2 sequences are SGDLS and YYNGEE. CDR3 residues: CASSVEDTGTGSLFNEQFF. DNA for the CDR3: TGTGCCAGCAGCGTAGAGGATACCGGGACAGGGTCCTTATTCAATGAGCAGTTCTTC.

The chain couples TRBV7-2 to TRBJ2-5, with TRBD2 matching 15 bases. Unmatched junction bases numbered 5, after V lost 5 bases and J lost 4 bases. CDR3 length: 16 residues. The germline V gene has CDR1 SGHTA and CDR2 FQGNSA. This CDR3 is CASSLGTSGGLETQYF. The CDR3 bases are TGTGCCAGCAGCCTCGGGACTAGCGGGGGGCTAGAGACCCAGTACTTC.

This chain connects TRBV27 to TRBJ1-2; TRBD1 might be the D (6 bases). Germline V gives CDR1 MNHEY, CDR2 SMNVEV (reference sequence). This CDR3 is 13 amino acids long. V shed 2 bases and J shed 6 bases, with 10 bases lying between them. CDR3 sequence reads: CASSLQGSNGYTF. CDR3 nucleotide sequence: TGTGCCAGCAGTTTACAGGGGAGCAATGGCTACACCTTC.

This clone was seen a few times. This sequence joins TRBV7-2 and TRBJ2-1, with TRBD2 matching 13 bases. The CDR3 totals 16 residues. Germline CDR1 and CDR2: SGHTA and FQGNSA. With 3 bases clipped from V and 5 bases from J, the junction kept 4 bases outside the gene matches. The CDR3 DNA is TGTGCCAGCAGCTTGACCGGGACTAGCGGGAACAATGAGCAGTTCTTC. Protein product: CASSLTGTSGNNEQFF.

This chain uses TRBV6-5 with TRBJ1-2; possibly TRBD1 for D (5 bases). V was clipped by 0 bases and J by 4 bases, with 12 bases between them. The V gene's germline CDR1 is MNHEY and CDR2 SVGAGI. This CDR3 has 15 amino acids. DNA for the CDR3: TGTGCCAGCAGTTACTCGAAATCAGGGTTCTATGGCTACACCTTC. This translates into CASSYSKSGFYGYTF.

The rearrangement links TRBV6-6 to TRBJ2-7, with a possible D match to TRBD1 (6 bases). Trimming cost V 6 bases and J 0 bases, with 18 bases left between them. Looked up from germline, CDR1 is MNHNY and CDR2 is SVGAGI (reference sequence). The CDR3 runs 16 residues. The CDR3 DNA sequence: TGTGCCAGCAGCCCTATCGATTCGACAGGCTCCTACGAGCAGTACTTC. Encoded protein: CASSPIDSTGSYEQYF.

The rearrangement joins TRBV11-3 to TRBJ2-3; 10 bases fit TRBD1. The germline V gene encodes CDR1 SGHNT and CDR2 YENEEA. CDR3 length equals 14 residues. V shed 3 bases, J shed 5 bases, and the junction held 2 bases outside the gene matches. The CDR3 here is CASSLDRGLDTQYF. As DNA, the CDR3 is TGTGCCAGCAGCTTGGACAGGGGGTTAGATACGCAGTATTTT. Looking up the rest from reference TRBV11-3 and TRBJ2-3 gives the full variable domain: EAGVVQSPRYKIIEKKQPVAFWCNPISGHNTLYWYLQNLGQGPELLIRYENEEAVDDSQLPKDRFSAERLKGVDSTLKIQPAELGDSAVYLCASSLDRGLDTQYFGPGTRLTVL.

The genes are TRBV28 and TRBJ1-2; D is ambiguous. Germline V gene data show CDR1 as MDHEN and CDR2 as SYDVKM. V lost 6 bases and J lost 5, with 10 bases in between. The CDR3 contains 12 residues. The CDR3 DNA reads as TGTGCCAGCAGCACAAGTAATTATGGCTACACCTTC. Protein: CASSTSNYGYTF.

The chain uses TRBV29-1 and TRBJ2-1; tentatively, D is TRBD2 (5 bases). The germline V gene has CDR1 SQVTM and CDR2 ANQGSEA. Trimming left V 2 bases short and J 9 bases short, with 8 bases between. This CDR3 contains 11 residues. CDR3 DNA: TGCAGCGTTGAACTAGCAGTTGAGCAGTTCTTC. This codes for CSVELAVEQFF.

The chain couples TRBV6-5 to TRBJ2-7, with 9 bases fitting TRBD1. Germline V CDR1 and CDR2: MNHEY, SVGAGI. V gave up 7 bases and J gave up 3 bases; unmatched junction bases: 10. This CDR3 is 15 amino acids long. The CDR3 DNA reads TGTGCCAGCACCCACTTGGGACAGGGAAACTACGAGCAGTACTTC. Amino acid sequence: CASTHLGQGNYEQYF.

In this sample, this clone turned up once. The chain carries TRBV19 and TRBJ2-3; 9 nucleotides align to TRBD1. The V segment lost 4 bases and the J segment 7 bases; nucleotides outside the gene matches: 12. Per germline, CDR1 LNHDA and CDR2 SQIVND (reference sequence). This CDR3 contains 16 residues. This chain's CDR3 is CASSTQGQGAWHTQYF. As DNA, the CDR3 is TGTGCCAGTAGTACCCAGGGACAGGGCGCATGGCATACGCAGTATTTT.

The chain is built from TRBV9 and TRBJ2-1; no reliable D call. The germline V gene has CDR1 SGDLS and CDR2 YYNGEE. This CDR3 region has 10 residues. The V end was cut by 4 bases, the J end by 9 bases, with 5 bases between. CDR3 DNA sequence: TGTGCCAGCAGCTCAGGTGAGCAGTTCTTC. This codes for CASSSGEQFF.

The chain links TRBV6-5 to TRBJ1-1; no firm D call. The CDR3 sequence is 14 residues long. V was shortened by 5 bases and J by 0 bases, with 10 bases between the two germline ends. Looked up from germline, CDR1 is MNHEY and CDR2 is SVGAGI. This chain's CDR3 is CASSRATLNTEAFF. DNA for the CDR3: TGTGCCAGCAGTCGCGCCACGTTGAACACTGAAGCTTTCTTT.